Shown below are 11 T cell receptor beta chains from a single sample sequenced in a study of human T cells and chemical hapten exposure. One entry per CDR3 protein results from TCRdb running MiXCR on the RACE reads. This table has about 64,000 distinct CDR3 sequences, approximately 11% appearing once. As for time point: patch test 3, about 24 weeks after DPC sensitization. Treatment denoted: therapeutic diphenylcyclopropenone sensitization with weekly scalp DPC. Source: whole blood, taken in connection with sensitization to the hapten diphenylcyclopropenone (DPC). The receptors originated from a woman aged 30 to 39 with alopecia areata. Some clones in this sample may be carry-over from other donors' samples.

This clonotype has just a few counts. The chain carries TRBV6-6 and TRBJ1-3, with D unclear. The CDR3 covers 13 residues. V lost 6 bases and J lost 4, with 10 bases in between. Per germline, CDR1 MNHNY and CDR2 SVGAGI (reference sequence). Written as DNA, the CDR3 is TGTGCCAGCAGCCGTATACAGGGAAACACCATATATTTT. It encodes CASSRIQGNTIYF.

This clonotype was counted only a few times. The J gene is TRBJ2-7, the V gene TRBV6-1; 9 bases are a match to TRBD1. The CDR3 loop spans 15 amino acids. The trim removed 4 bases at V and 1 base at J, leaving 5 bases unmatched. From germline, CDR1 is MNHNS and CDR2 SASEGT. The CDR3 here is CASSVVGQGSYEQYF. Here the CDR3 DNA reads TGTGCCAGCAGTGTAGTTGGACAGGGGTCCTACGAGCAGTACTTC.

At least ten counts were recorded for this clonotype. In DNA form, the CDR3 reads TGTGCCAGCAGGGTGGCTAGCGGGTACGAGCAGTACTTC. Its protein is CASRVASGYEQYF. The rearrangement links TRBV6-6 to TRBJ2-7, with 8 bases aligning to TRBD2. There are 13 residues in the CDR3. Per the germline V gene, CDR1 is MNHNY and CDR2 is SVGAGI (reference sequence). V trimming: 6 bases; J trimming: 4 bases; junction bases outside the gene matches: 5.

This clonotype has only a few counts. This sequence joins TRBV2 and TRBJ1-2, with 7 bases that match TRBD1. The V segment lost 8 bases and the J segment 2 bases; nucleotides outside the gene matches: 8. Germline CDR1 reads SNHLY; CDR2 reads FYNNEI. This CDR3 spans 14 amino acids. CDR3 loop: CASQGVAGNYGYTF. In DNA form, the CDR3 reads TGTGCCAGCCAGGGGGTAGCGGGAAACTATGGCTACACCTTC.

The genes are TRBV21-1 and TRBJ2-1. TRBV21-1 counts as a pseudogene. This CDR3 is built from 17 residues. The CDR3 bases are TGTGCCAGCAGCAAATTTCGGCTTAACTACCGAAGAGCCGAGAGGTTCTTC. Protein: CASSKFRLNYRRAERFF.

The V gene is TRBV7-3, the J gene TRBJ2-6; 8 nucleotides line up with TRBD1. Germline V gene lookup returns CDR1 SGHTA and CDR2 FQGTGA. This CDR3 spans 16 amino acids. The V gene end was trimmed by 4 bases and the J gene end by 4 bases; junction bases not matched to a gene: 6. Written as DNA, the CDR3 is TGTGCCAGCAGCTCCACAGGGGGATCAGGGGCCAACGTCCTGACTTTC. The encoded protein is CASSSTGGSGANVLTF.

This clonotype was counted a few times. V gene TRBV7-6 combines with J gene TRBJ1-2; D not certain. CDR1 is SGHVS, CDR2 FNYEAQ, per germline. The CDR3 is 13 residues long. V was shortened by 1 base and J by 7 bases, with 10 bases between the two germline ends. CDR3 sequence reads: CASSLGTELGYTF. Here the CDR3 DNA reads TGTGCCAGCAGCTTAGGAACGGAACTTGGCTACACCTTC.

There are many counts of this clonotype. The chain carries TRBV5-1 and TRBJ1-1; 7 nucleotides align to TRBD1. In germline, CDR1 is SGHRS, CDR2 YFSETQ. With 7 bases clipped from V and 4 bases from J, the junction kept 13 bases outside the gene matches. The length of the CDR3 is 15 residues. The CDR3 sequence: CASYSRQGPATEAFF. CDR3 sequence (DNA): TGCGCCAGCTACTCAAGACAGGGTCCCGCCACTGAAGCTTTCTTT.

The rearrangement joins TRBV28 to TRBJ2-7; D unclear. Trimming pared 6 bases from V and 9 bases from J, leaving 15 bases between. Germline V lookup: CDR1 MDHEN, CDR2 SYDVKM. CDR3 length equals 12 residues. The CDR3 loop is CASSRGAPAQYF. Here the CDR3 DNA reads TGTGCCAGCAGCCGAGGCGCCCCCGCGCAGTACTTC.

V usage is TRBV4-1 and J usage is TRBJ1-5, with TRBD1 as a possible D gene (5 bases). With 0 bases removed from V and 7 bases from J, the gap between germline ends came to 10 bases. Germline CDR1 is MGHRA and CDR2 is YSYEKL. CDR3 length: 14 amino acids. This CDR3 is CASSQDRGYQPQHF. The DNA for the CDR3 is TGCGCCAGCAGCCAAGATAGGGGTTACCAGCCCCAGCATTTT.

The rearrangement joins TRBV5-1 to TRBJ2-3; 8 bases are a match to TRBD1. Per germline, CDR1 SGHRS and CDR2 YFSETQ. This CDR3 contains 19 residues. The J segment lost 2 bases and the V segment lost 0 bases, leaving 14 bases of the junction unmatched. CDR3 nucleotides: TGCGCCAGCAGCTTGGATTTCAGGGGGCAAGGGGGCCCCACAGATACGCAGTATTTT. It encodes CASSLDFRGQGGPTDTQYF.